The entry below describes one TCR beta chain. Its antigen is still unknown. This entry belongs to a study of cytomegalovirus exposure and HLA in healthy donors. Study outcomes and limitations: Among TCR sequences, most were rare, though some public TCRs appeared in many donors.

PCR amplification relied on 60 Vbeta primers (plus 13 Jbeta primers). Assay: immunoSEQ multiplex PCR; the TCRdb copy retains only in-frame clones and omits some. Here the sample spans about 190,000 clones, roughly four fifths being singletons. The CDR3 runs to 15 residues. V was trimmed by 1 base and J by 7 bases, leaving 11 bases between them. Looked up from germline, CDR1 is SEHNR and CDR2 is FQNEAQ (reference sequence). The genes are TRBV7-9 and TRBJ1-6; tentatively, D is TRBD1 (5 bases). This TCR derives from a man aged 50-59 years in good health and CMV-seronegative. The specimen sequenced was PBMCs. CDR3 in amino acids: CASSLVRGRNSPLHF. In nucleotides, the CDR3 is TGTGCCAGCAGCTTAGTAAGGGGAAGGAATTCACCCCTCCACTTT.